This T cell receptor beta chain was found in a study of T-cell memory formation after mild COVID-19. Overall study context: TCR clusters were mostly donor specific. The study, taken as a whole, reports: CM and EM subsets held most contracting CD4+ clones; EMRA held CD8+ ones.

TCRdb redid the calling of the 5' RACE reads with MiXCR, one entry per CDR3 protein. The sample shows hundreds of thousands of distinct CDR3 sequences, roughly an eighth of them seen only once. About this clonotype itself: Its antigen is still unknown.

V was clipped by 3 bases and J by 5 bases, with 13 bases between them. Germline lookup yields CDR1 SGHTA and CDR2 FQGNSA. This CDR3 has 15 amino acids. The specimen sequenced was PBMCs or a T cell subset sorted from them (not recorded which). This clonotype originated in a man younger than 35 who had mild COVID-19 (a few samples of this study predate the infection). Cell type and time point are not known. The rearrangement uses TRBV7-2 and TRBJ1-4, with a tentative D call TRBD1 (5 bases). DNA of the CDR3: TGTGCCAGCAGCTTGGGGGGAGGGGAAAATGAAAAACTGTTTTTT. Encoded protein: CASSLGGGENEKLFF.